The sample holds many counts of the clone carrying this TCR beta chain. Its antigen remains unidentified. Trimming left V 1 base short and J 1 base short, with 8 bases between. Germline values: CDR1 SGHNT, CDR2 YYREEE (reference sequence). The CDR3 is made up of 14 amino acids. Each CDR3 protein gets one entry after TCRdb re-called the 5' RACE reads with MiXCR. The sample carries thousands of distinct CDR3 sequences, 5% to 6.5% recorded once. The data stem from a study of spatial heterogeneity in lung cancer. Study-level background: Alpha-chain sequences were consistently detected in smaller numbers than beta-chain sequences.

Overall study results and limits: Tracking of tumor mutation counts was seen in expanded intratumoral alpha and beta TCR counts.

Time point given: sample taken at primary tumor resection. Material for sequencing was whole RNA from tumor, nontumor lung or frozen PBMC, left unsorted. Sample: lung tumor tissue, taken at surgery. This TCR was recovered from a female donor with early-stage non-small cell lung cancer. V and J are TRBV5-4 and TRBJ1-1; no reliable D call. CDR3 DNA: TGTGCCAGCAGCTTGAGTCTGGGGAACACTGAAGCTTTCTTT. This codes for CASSLSLGNTEAFF. Drawing the rest from reference TRBV5-4 and TRBJ1-1, the complete variable domain is ETGVTQSPTHLIKTRGQQVTLRCSSQSGHNTVSWYQQALGQGPQFIFQYYREEENGRGNFPPRFSGLQFPNYSSELNVNALELDDSALYLCASSLSLGNTEAFFGQGTRLTVV.